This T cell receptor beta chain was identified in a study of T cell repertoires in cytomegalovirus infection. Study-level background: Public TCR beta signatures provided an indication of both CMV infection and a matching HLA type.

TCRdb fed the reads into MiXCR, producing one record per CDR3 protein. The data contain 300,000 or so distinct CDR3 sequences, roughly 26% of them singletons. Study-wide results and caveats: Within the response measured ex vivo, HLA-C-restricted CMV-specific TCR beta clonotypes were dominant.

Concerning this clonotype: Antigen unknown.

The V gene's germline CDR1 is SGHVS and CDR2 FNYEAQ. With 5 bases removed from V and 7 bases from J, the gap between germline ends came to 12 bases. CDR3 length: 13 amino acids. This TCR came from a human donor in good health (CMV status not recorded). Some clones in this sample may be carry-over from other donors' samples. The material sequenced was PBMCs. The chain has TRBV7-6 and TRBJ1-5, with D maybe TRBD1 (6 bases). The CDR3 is CASSDQGWQPQHF. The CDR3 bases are TGTGCCAGCAGCGACCAGGGGTGGCAGCCCCAGCATTTT.